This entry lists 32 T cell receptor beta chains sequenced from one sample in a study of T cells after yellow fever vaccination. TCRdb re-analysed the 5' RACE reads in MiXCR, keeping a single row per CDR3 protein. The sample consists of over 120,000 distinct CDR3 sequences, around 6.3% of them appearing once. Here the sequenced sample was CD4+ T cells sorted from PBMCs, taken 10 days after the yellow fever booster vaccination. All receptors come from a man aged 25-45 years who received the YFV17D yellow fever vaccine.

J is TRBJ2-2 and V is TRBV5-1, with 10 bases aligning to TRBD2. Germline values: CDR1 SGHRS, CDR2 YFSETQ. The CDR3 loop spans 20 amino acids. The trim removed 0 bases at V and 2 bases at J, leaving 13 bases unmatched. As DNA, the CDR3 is TGCGCCAGCAGCTTGGCCGTGGCTAGCGGGAGATCGGCAAACACCGGGGAGCTGTTTTTT. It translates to CASSLAVASGRSANTGELFF. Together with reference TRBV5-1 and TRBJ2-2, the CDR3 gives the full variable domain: KAGVTQTPRYLIKTRGQQVTLSCSPISGHRSVSWYQQTPGQGLQFLFEYFSETQRNKGNFPGRFSGRQFSNSRSEMNVSTLELGDSALYLCASSLAVASGRSANTGELFFGEGSRLTVL.

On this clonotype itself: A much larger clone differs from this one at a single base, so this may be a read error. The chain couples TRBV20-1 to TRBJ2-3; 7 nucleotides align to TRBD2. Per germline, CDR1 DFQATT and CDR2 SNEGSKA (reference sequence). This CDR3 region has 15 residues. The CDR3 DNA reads TGCAATGCTAGAGTTTATAGCGGGAGCACAGATACGCAGTATTTT. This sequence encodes CNARVYSGSTDTQYF.

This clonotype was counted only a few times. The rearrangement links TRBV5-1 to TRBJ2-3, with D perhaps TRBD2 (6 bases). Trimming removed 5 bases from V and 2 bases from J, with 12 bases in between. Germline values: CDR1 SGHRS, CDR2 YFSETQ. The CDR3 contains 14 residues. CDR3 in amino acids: CASRSGLNTDTQYF. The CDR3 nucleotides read TGCGCCAGCAGATCGGGACTTAACACAGATACGCAGTATTTT.

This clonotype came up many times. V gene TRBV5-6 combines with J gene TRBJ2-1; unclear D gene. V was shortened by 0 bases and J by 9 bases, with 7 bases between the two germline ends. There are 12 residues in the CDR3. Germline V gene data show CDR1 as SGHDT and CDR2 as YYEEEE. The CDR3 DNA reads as TGTGCCAGCAGCTTGGTCCCATTTGAGCAGTTCTTC. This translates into CASSLVPFEQFF. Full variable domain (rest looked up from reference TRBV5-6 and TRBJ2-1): DAGVTQSPTHLIKTRGQQVTLRCSPKSGHDTVSWYQQALGQGPQFIFQYYEEEERQRGNFPDRFSGHQFPNYSSELNVNALLLGDSALYLCASSLVPFEQFFGPGTRLTVL.

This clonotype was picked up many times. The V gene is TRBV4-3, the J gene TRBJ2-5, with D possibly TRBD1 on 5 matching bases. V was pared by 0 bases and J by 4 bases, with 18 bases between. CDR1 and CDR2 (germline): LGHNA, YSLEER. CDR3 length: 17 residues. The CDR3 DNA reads TGCGCCAGCAGCCAAGAACGTAAGACAGTCGGTGGAGAGACCCAGTACTTC. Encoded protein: CASSQERKTVGGETQYF.

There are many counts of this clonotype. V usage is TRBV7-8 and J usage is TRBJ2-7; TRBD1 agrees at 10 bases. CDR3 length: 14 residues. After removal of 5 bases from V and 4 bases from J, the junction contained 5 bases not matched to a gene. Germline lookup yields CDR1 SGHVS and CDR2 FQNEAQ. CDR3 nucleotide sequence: TGTGCCAGCAGCCAACGGACAGGGGGGTACGAGCAGTACTTC. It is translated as CASSQRTGGYEQYF.

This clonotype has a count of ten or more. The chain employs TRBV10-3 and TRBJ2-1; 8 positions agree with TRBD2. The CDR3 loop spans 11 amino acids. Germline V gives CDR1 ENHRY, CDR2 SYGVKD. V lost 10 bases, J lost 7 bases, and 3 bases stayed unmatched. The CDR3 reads CATREGNEQFF. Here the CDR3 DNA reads TGTGCCACCCGGGAGGGAAATGAGCAGTTCTTC.

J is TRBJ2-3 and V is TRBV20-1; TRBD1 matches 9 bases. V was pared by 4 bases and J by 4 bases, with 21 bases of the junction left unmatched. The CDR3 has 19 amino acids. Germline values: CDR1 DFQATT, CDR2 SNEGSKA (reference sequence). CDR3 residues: CSAMAVRGQGGFEADTQYF. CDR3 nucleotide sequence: TGCAGTGCTATGGCCGTACGGGGACAGGGCGGGTTTGAAGCAGATACGCAGTATTTT.

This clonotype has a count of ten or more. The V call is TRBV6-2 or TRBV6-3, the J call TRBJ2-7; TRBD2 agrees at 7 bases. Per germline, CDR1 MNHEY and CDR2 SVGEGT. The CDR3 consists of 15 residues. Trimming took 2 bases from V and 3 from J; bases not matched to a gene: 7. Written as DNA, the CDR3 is TGTGCCAGCAGTTACCGTGCGGGAGAGGGCTACGAGCAGTACTTC. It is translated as CASSYRAGEGYEQYF.

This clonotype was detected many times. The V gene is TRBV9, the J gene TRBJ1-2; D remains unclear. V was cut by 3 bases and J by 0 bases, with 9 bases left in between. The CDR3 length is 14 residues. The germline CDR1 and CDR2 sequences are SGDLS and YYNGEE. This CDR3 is CASSGTRTNYGYTF. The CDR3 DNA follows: TGTGCCAGCAGCGGAACAAGGACTAACTATGGCTACACCTTC.

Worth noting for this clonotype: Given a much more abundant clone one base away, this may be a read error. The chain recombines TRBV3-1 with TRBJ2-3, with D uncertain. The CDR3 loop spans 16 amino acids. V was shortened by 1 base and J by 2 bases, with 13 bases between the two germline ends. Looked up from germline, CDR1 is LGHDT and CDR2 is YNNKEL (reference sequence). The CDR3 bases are TGTGCCAGCAGCCAAGTTGCGGCAGGTACCACAGATACGCAGTATTTT. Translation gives CASSQVAAGTTDTQYF.

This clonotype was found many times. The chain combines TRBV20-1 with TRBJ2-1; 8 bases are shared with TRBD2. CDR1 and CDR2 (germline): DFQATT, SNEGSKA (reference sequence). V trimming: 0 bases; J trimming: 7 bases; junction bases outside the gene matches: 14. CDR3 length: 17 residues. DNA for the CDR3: TGCAGTGCTAGAGACGGGGGGGAACGGGGGATTGGAAATGAGCAGTTCTTC. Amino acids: CSARDGGERGIGNEQFF.

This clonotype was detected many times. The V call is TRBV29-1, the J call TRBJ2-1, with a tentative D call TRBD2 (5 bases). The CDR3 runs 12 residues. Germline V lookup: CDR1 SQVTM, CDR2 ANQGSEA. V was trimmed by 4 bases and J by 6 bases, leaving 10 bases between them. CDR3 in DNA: TGCAGCGTTGCGCAGACTACCAATGAGCAGTTCTTC. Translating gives CSVAQTTNEQFF.

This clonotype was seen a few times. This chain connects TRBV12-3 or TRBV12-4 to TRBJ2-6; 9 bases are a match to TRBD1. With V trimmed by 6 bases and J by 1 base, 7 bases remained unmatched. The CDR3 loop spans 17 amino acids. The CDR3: CASRRDRVGSGANVLTF. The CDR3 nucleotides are TGTGCCAGCAGAAGGGACAGGGTGGGATCTGGGGCCAACGTCCTGACTTTC.

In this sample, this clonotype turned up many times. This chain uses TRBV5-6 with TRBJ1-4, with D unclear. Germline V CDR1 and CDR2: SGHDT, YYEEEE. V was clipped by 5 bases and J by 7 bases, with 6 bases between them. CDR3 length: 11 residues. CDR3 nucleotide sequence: TGTGCCAGCAGTCAACTTGAAAAACTGTTTTTT. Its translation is CASSQLEKLFF.

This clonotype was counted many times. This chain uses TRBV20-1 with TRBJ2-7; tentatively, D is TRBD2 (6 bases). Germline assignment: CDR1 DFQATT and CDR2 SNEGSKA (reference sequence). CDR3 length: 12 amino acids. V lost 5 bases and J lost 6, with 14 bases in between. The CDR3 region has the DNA TGCAGTGCTCCAGGACTATCTGCCGAGCAGTACTTC. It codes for CSAPGLSAEQYF.

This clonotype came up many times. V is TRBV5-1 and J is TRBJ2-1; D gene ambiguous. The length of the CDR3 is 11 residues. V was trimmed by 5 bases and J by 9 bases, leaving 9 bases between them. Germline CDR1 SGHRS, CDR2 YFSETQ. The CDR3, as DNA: TGCGCCAGCAGTCCTTCAATTGAGCAGTTCTTC. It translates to CASSPSIEQFF.

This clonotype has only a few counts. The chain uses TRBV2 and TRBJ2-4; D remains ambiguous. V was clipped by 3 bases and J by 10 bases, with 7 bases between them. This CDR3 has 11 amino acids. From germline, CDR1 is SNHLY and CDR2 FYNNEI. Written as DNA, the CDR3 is TGTGCCAGCAGTGATTACAGTATTCAGTACTTC. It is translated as CASSDYSIQYF. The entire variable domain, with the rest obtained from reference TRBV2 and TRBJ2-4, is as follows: EPEVTQTPSHQVTQMGQEVILRCVPISNHLYFYWYRQILGQKVEFLVSFYNNEISEKSEIFDDQFSVERPDGSNFTLKIRSTKLEDSAMYFCASSDYSIQYFGAGTRLSVL.

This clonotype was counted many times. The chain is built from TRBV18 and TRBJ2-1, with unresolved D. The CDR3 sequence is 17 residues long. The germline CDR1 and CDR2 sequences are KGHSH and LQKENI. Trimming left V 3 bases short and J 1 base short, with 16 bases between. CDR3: CASSPPMGSRSYNEQFF. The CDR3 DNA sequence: TGTGCCAGCTCACCTCCTATGGGCAGTAGATCCTACAATGAGCAGTTCTTC. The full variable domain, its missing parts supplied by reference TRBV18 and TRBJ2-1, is NAGVMQNPRHLVRRRGQEARLRCSPMKGHSHVYWYRQLPEEGLKFMVYLQKENIIDESGMPKERFSAEFPKEGPSILRIQQVVRGDSAAYFCASSPPMGSRSYNEQFFGPGTRLTVL.

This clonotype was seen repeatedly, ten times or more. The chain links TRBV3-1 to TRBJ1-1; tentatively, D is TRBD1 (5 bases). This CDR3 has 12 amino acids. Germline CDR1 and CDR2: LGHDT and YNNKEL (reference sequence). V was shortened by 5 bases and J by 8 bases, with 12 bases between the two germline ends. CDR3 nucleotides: TGTGCCAGCAGCGATCTGAGGGGCGAAGCTTTCTTT. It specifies CASSDLRGEAFF.

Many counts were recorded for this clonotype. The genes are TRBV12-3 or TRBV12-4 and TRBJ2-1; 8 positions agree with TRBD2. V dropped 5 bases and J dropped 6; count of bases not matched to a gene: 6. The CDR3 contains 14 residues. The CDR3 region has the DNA TGTGCCAGCAGTCCTCGAGCGGGAGTCAATGAGCAGTTCTTC. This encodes CASSPRAGVNEQFF.

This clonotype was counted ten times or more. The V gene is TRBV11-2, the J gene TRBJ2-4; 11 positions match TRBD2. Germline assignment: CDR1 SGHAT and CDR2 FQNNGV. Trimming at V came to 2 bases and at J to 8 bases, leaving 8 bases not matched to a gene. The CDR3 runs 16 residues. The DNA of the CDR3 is TGTGCCAGCAGCTTATTGGCCGGGACTAGCGGTGACATTCAGTACTTC. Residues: CASSLLAGTSGDIQYF.

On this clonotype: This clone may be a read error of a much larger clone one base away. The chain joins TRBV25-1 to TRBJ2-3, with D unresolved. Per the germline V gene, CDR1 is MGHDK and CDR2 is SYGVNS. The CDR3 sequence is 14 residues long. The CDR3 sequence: CARSGGWNTDTQYF. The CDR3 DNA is TGTGCCCGCAGTGGTGGTTGGAACACAGATACGCAGTATTTT.

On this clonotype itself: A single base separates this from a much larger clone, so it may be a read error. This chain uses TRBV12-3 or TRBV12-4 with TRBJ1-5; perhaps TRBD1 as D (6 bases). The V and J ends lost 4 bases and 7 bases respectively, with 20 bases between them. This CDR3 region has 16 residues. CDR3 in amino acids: CASSSVPGGKKQPQHF. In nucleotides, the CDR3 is TGTGCCAGCAGTTCCGTGCCCGGGGGCAAGAAGCAGCCCCAGCATTTT.

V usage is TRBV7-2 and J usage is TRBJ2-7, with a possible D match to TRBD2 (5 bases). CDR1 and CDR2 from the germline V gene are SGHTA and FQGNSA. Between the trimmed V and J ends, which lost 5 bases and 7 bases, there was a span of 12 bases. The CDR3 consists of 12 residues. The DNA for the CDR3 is TGTGCCAGCAGCCAATCTAGCAGTGAGCAGTACTTC. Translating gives CASSQSSSEQYF.

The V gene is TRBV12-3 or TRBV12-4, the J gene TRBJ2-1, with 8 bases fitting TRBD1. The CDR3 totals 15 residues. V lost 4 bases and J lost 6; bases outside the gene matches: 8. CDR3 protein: CASSSRDRFRNEQFF. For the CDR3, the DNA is TGTGCCAGCAGTTCCCGGGACAGGTTCCGCAATGAGCAGTTCTTC.

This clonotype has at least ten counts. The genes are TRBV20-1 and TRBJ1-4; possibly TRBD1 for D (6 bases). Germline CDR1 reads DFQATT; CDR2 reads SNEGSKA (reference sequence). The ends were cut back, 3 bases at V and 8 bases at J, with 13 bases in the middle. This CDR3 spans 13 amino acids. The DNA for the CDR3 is TGCAGTGCTAGTTCAGGGGTGGGCGAAAAACTGTTTTTT. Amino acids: CSASSGVGEKLFF.

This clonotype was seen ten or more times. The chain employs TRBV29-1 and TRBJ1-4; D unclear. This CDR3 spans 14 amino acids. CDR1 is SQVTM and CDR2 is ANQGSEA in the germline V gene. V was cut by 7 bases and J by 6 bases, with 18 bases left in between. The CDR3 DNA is TGCAGCGGGCCAGGCGGAAAGCTGCATGAAAAACTGTTTTTT. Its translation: CSGPGGKLHEKLFF.

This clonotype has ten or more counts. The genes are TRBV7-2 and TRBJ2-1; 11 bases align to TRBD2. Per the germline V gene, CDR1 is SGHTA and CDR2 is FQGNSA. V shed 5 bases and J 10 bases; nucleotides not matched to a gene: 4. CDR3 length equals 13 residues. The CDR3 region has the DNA TGTGCCAGCAGCACTAGCGGGAGTAGGGAGCAGTTCTTC. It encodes CASSTSGSREQFF.

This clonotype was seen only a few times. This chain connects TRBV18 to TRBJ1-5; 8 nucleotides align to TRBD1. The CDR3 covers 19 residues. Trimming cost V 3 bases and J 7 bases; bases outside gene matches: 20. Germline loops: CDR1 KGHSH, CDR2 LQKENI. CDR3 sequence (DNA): TGTGCCAGCTCACCCCGTACTTGGCTGGGCGGACAGGGTGGCCAGCCCCAGCATTTT. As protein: CASSPRTWLGGQGGQPQHF.

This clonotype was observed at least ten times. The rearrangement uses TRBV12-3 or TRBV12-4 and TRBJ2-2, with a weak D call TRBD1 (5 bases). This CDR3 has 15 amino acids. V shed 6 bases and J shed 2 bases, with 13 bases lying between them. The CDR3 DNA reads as TGTGCCAGCAGCAGGACACCATCAAACACCGGGGAGCTGTTTTTT. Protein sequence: CASSRTPSNTGELFF.

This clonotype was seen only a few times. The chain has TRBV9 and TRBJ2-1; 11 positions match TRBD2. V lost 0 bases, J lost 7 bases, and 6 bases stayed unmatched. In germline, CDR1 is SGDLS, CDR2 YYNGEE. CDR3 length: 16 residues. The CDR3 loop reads CASSVGLAGGENEQFF. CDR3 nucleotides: TGTGCCAGCAGCGTAGGTCTAGCGGGAGGAGAAAATGAGCAGTTCTTC. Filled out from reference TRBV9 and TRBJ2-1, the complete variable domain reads DSGVTQTPKHLITATGQRVTLRCSPRSGDLSVYWYQQSLDQGLQFLIQYYNGEERAKGNILERFSAQQFPDLHSELNLSSLELGDSALYFCASSVGLAGGENEQFFGPGTRLTVL.